These T cell receptor beta chains were read from a single sample in a study of cytomegalovirus exposure and HLA in healthy donors. The repertoire was sequenced with immunoSEQ multiplex PCR; TCRdb's copy has only in-frame clones and lacks some. Found here are around 150,000 clones, 70% to 90% of them singletons; the top ten hold about 3.5%. Sequenced material: PBMCs. The receptors stem from a woman aged 18-29 years in good health and CMV-seropositive. Both conserved end residues are part of each CDR3. The D gene is left open where the match is weak. Clone size is stated in some rows and not others, as once, few, many or a class when expanded.

clone size	V gene	J gene	D gene	CDR3 DNA	CDR3 protein
once	TRBV6-1	TRBJ1-4	TRBD1	TGTGCCAGCAGTGGTTCGTCCGGGACAGGGATCGGAAAACTGTTTTTT	CASSGSSGTGIGKLFF
.	TRBV6-5	TRBJ1-1	TRBD1	TGTGCCAGCAGTTACGGGGACAGGGTGCAGGTCTCTGAAGCTTTCTTT	CASSYGDRVQVSEAFF
.	TRBV2	TRBJ2-1	TRBD1	TGTGCCAGAGCCGGGACAGGGGACCCCTCCTACAATGAGCAGTTCTTC	CARAGTGDPSYNEQFF
.	TRBV23-1	TRBJ2-1	.	TGCGCCAGCAGTCAATTTCGGCCCGGAGAGTGGAATGAGCAGTTCTTC	CASSQFRPGEWNEQFF
.	TRBV5-1	TRBJ1-2	TRBD1	TGCGCCAGCAGCGCGGGGCAGGGGGCCTACTATGGCTACACCTTC	CASSAGQGAYYGYTF
.	TRBV6-4	TRBJ1-5	.	TGTGCCAGCAGTCCTGAGGCGGGTCAGCCCCAGCATTTT	CASSPEAGQPQHF
.	TRBV11-3	TRBJ1-3	.	TGTGCCAGCAGCGCACCCGCCCAGGGGCTCCGAAACACCATATATTTT	CASSAPAQGLRNTIYF
.	TRBV6-6	TRBJ2-7	TRBD2	TGTGCCAGCAGTTTAGGGACTAGCGGGCCCTCCTACGAGCAGTACTTC	CASSLGTSGPSYEQYF
.	TRBV7-9	TRBJ2-5	TRBD1	TGTGCCAGCAAAACCAACAGGGGTGGGGTAGAGACCCAGTACTTC	CASKTNRGGVETQYF
.	TRBV6-5	TRBJ2-7	.	TGTGCCAGCAGTTACGACTGGGGGCTCAACGAGCAGTACTTC	CASSYDWGLNEQYF
.	TRBV11-3	TRBJ2-2	TRBD2	TGTGCCAGCAACGGGGAGGGGCTCGGCGGGGAGCTGTTTTTT	CASNGEGLGGELFF
.	TRBV6-1	TRBJ2-5	TRBD1	TGTGCCAGCAGTTCAGACAGGGGACGAGTAGAGACCCAGTACTTC	CASSSDRGRVETQYF
.	TRBV25-1	TRBJ2-5	TRBD2	TGTGCCAGCAGTGGAGGACTAGCCGTCGAAGAGACCCAGTACTTC	CASSGGLAVEETQYF
.	TRBV2	TRBJ2-3	.	TGTGCCAGCAGGGACAATCTCGCAGATACGCAGTATTTT	CASRDNLADTQYF
once	TRBV10-3	TRBJ2-1	.	TGTGCCATCAGTGAAGATATGGGGGGACGGAGCTCCTACAATGAGCAGTTCTTC	CAISEDMGGRSSYNEQFF
.	TRBV25-1	TRBJ2-7	.	TGTGCCAGCAGTGAATGGACAACAGACGAGCAGTACTTC	CASSEWTTDEQYF
few	TRBV28	TRBJ2-7	.	TGTGCCAGCACCTCAGCTGGGGCAGGGGACGACGAGCAGTACTTC	CASTSAGAGDDEQYF
.	TRBV30	TRBJ1-3	.	TGTGCCTGGAGTGTTCGGGGGAGGTCTGGAAACACCATATATTTT	CAWSVRGRSGNTIYF
.	TRBV5-1	TRBJ2-1	TRBD2	TGCGCCAGCAGCTTGAGCGGGAACTACAATGAGCAGTTCTTC	CASSLSGNYNEQFF
once	TRBV5-6	TRBJ2-7	TRBD2	TGTGCCAGCAGTAAAGCGCGGGAGGGCCCCAACGAGCAGTACTTC	CASSKAREGPNEQYF